Listed below are T cell receptor beta chains from one sample, sequenced in a study of molecular identifiers for immune sequencing clone quantification. TCRdb itself ran the PCR reads through MiXCR, one entry per CDR3 protein. The data show 85,000 to 100,000 distinct CDR3 sequences, approximately 22% seen once. Sequencing was done on a sample of naive CD8+ T cells from blood, with Jurkat cell RNA spiked in. These receptors were obtained from a human donor in good health. Some libraries in this study had Jurkat cell RNA spiked in. Each CDR3 is given with its conserved first and last residue. Fields, in order: CDR3 DNA, CDR3 protein, D gene, clone size, J gene, V gene. The D gene is left open where the match is weak. Clone size is not always given. Where it is, it says once, few, many or a class for expanded clones.

TGCAGTGCAACCCCCGACAGTCCTAGCGGGGATACGCAGTATTTT,CSATPDSPSGDTQYF,TRBD2,many,TRBJ2-3,TRBV20-1
TGTGCCAGCAGCCAGGGTAGCGGGGGGCCTCGGCAAGAGACCCAGTACTTC,CASSQGSGGPRQETQYF,TRBD2,few,TRBJ2-5,TRBV7-9
TGCAGTGCTTTCGCCGGGGAAGATACGCAGTATTTT,CSAFAGEDTQYF,-,many,TRBJ2-3,TRBV20-1
TGCGCCAGCAGCCAAGAGCTACAGGCTTTCGGCGAGCAGTACTTC,CASSQELQAFGEQYF,-,many,TRBJ2-7,TRBV4-1
TGCGCCAGCAGCCAATGGTGGACAGGGGATGCCGGGGCCAACGTCCTGACTTTC,CASSQWWTGDAGANVLTF,TRBD1,many,TRBJ2-6,TRBV4-1
TGTGCCAGCTCACCCGGACAGGTTGAGCAGTTCTTC,CASSPGQVEQFF,TRBD1,few,TRBJ2-1,TRBV18
TGTGCCAGCAGCTTTACAGGGGGCGCAGGGAACACCGGGGAGCTGTTTTTT,CASSFTGGAGNTGELFF,TRBD1,many,TRBJ2-2,TRBV7-9
TGTGCCAGCAGTGAAGTTCTAGCGGGAGGGCCCGCAGATACGCAGTATTTT,CASSEVLAGGPADTQYF,TRBD2,many,TRBJ2-3,TRBV27
TGTGCCAGCTCACCGGCCCAACAGCCAGCAACTAATGAAAAACTGTTTTTT,CASSPAQQPATNEKLFF,-,many,TRBJ1-4,TRBV18
TGTGCCAGCAGATCCTCGACAGGGGGAGGCAATCAGCCCCAGCATTTT,CASRSSTGGGNQPQHF,TRBD1,few,TRBJ1-5,TRBV27
TGCGCCAGCAGCCAAGACAGGATTGGGGCCTCCTACGAGCAGTACTTC,CASSQDRIGASYEQYF,-,few,TRBJ2-7,TRBV4-3
TGCGCCAGCAGCTTGGAACGGGTGACGGCCGGGGAAGAGCAGTACTTC,CASSLERVTAGEEQYF,-,many,TRBJ2-7,TRBV5-1
TGTGCCAGCAGCTTAGTCGAAGAGACCCAGTACTTC,CASSLVEETQYF,-,many,TRBJ2-5,TRBV7-6
TGTGCCTGGAGTGTAGGGTCAGGGCATGACGAGCAGTACTTC,CAWSVGSGHDEQYF,-,few,TRBJ2-7,TRBV30
TGTGCCAGCTCCCAGTCGGGGGGGTCGGCCTACGAGCAGTACTTC,CASSQSGGSAYEQYF,TRBD2,few,TRBJ2-7,TRBV18
TGTGCCAGCACCGAGTGGCTCAACCAAGAGACCCAGTACTTC,CASTEWLNQETQYF,-,many,TRBJ2-5,TRBV7-8
TGCAGCGTTGAAGGTACAGGGAACACCGGGGAGCTGTTTTTT,CSVEGTGNTGELFF,-,-,TRBJ2-2,TRBV29-1
TGTGCCAGCAGCCAAGATCCGACAGGCGCTGGTGGCTACACCTTC,CASSQDPTGAGGYTF,-,many,TRBJ1-2,TRBV14
TGTGCCAGTGGACAGCCGAACACTGAAGCTTTCTTT,CASGQPNTEAFF,-,few,TRBJ1-1,TRBV19
TGTGCCAGCAGTTCCCCTAGCGGTCCCAGTCTCGAGCAGTACTTC,CASSSPSGPSLEQYF,TRBD2,many,TRBJ2-7,TRBV28
TGTGCCAGCAGCCTTAGCGGGAACGAAGAGACCCAGTACTTC,CASSLSGNEETQYF,TRBD2,many,TRBJ2-5,TRBV7-6
TGTGCCAGCAGTCCCACCCTTTCGGGAGCAAATGAGCAGTTCTTC,CASSPTLSGANEQFF,-,-,TRBJ2-1,TRBV27
TGTGCCTGGAGTGTAATGTCCGGCGGCGAGCAGTACTTC,CAWSVMSGGEQYF,-,many,TRBJ2-7,TRBV30
TGTGCCAGCAGTTACCTTGGACAGGGGGCGTATAGCAATCAGCCCCAGCATTTT,CASSYLGQGAYSNQPQHF,TRBD1,many,TRBJ1-5,TRBV6-2/TRBV6-3
TGTGCCAGTATAGGGACTAGCGGGGGCCCAGATACGCAGTATTTT,CASIGTSGGPDTQYF,TRBD2,many,TRBJ2-3,TRBV19
TGTGCCAGTAGTATCGCCCTATTGAACACTGAAGCTTTCTTT,CASSIALLNTEAFF,-,many,TRBJ1-1,TRBV19
TGTGCCAGCAGTGAGGGGACTAGCGGGGGGCCTAGCTCCTACAATGAGCAGTTCTTC,CASSEGTSGGPSSYNEQFF,TRBD2,many,TRBJ2-1,TRBV6-5
TGTGCCATCAGTGGCGGGGAGTGGGACACTGAAGCTTTCTTT,CAISGGEWDTEAFF,-,many,TRBJ1-1,TRBV10-3
TGTGCCAGCTCAAGGACAGGGGATGGCTACACCTTC,CASSRTGDGYTF,TRBD1,few,TRBJ1-2,TRBV18
TGTGCCAGCAGCTTAACTTTCGGGGGAGGGAGCTACGAGCAGTACTTC,CASSLTFGGGSYEQYF,TRBD2,-,TRBJ2-7,TRBV7-6
TGTGCCAGCAGCTACCAAACAGGGGTCACCGGGGAGCTGTTTTTT,CASSYQTGVTGELFF,TRBD1,many,TRBJ2-2,TRBV7-8
TGTGCCAGCAGCTCCTACCGACAGGGTGGAGAGACCCAGTACTTC,CASSSYRQGGETQYF,TRBD1,many,TRBJ2-5,TRBV7-9
TGTGCCAGCAGTTTAAGGAACACCGGGGAGCTGTTTTTT,CASSLRNTGELFF,-,many,TRBJ2-2,TRBV27
TGTGCCAGCAGCACCGGGACGGCGTCACCCCTCCACTTT,CASSTGTASPLHF,-,many,TRBJ1-6,TRBV5-4
TGTGCCAGCAGCTTAGACATCTTATACTCCTACGAGCAGTACTTC,CASSLDILYSYEQYF,-,-,TRBJ2-7,TRBV7-2
TGTGCCAGCAGCCGCGGACAGGGCCTCCCCTACAATGAGCAGTTCTTC,CASSRGQGLPYNEQFF,TRBD1,many,TRBJ2-1,TRBV11-2
TGCAGTGCTAGAGTAGCCCCCCCGACAGCGAACACTGAAGCTTTCTTT,CSARVAPPTANTEAFF,-,few,TRBJ1-1,TRBV20-1
TGTGCCAGCAGCTCTAGGACAGGGGGGACCTACGAGCAGTACTTC,CASSSRTGGTYEQYF,TRBD1,-,TRBJ2-7,TRBV7-9
TGTGCCAGCAGCCGACTAGCTCCGGGACTACCACAAGAGACCCAGTACTTC,CASSRLAPGLPQETQYF,TRBD2,many,TRBJ2-5,TRBV7-9
TGCAGCGTTGAAGGGGCAGAAAGTAACTACGAGCAGTACTTC,CSVEGAESNYEQYF,-,many,TRBJ2-7,TRBV29-1
TGCGCCAGCAGCTCGGACCTCTCCGGGACAGACGCCAAGCTCTCCTACGAGCAGTACTTC,CASSSDLSGTDAKLSYEQYF,TRBD1,many,TRBJ2-7,TRBV5-1
TGTGCCAGCAGCCACATACACGACAGGGGAACACGCTACAATGAGCAGTTCTTC,CASSHIHDRGTRYNEQFF,TRBD1,many,TRBJ2-1,TRBV2
TGTGCCAGTACCTCTCGGGAGCCGCGGTTGGATCAGCCCCAGCATTTT,CASTSREPRLDQPQHF,-,-,TRBJ1-5,TRBV19
TGCGCCAGCAGCCAAATTCCAGGGGGCAGCTACGAGCAGTACTTC,CASSQIPGGSYEQYF,TRBD1,many,TRBJ2-7,TRBV4-1
TGTGCCAGCAGTTACTCGAAGGACCAGTACTTC,CASSYSKDQYF,-,many,TRBJ2-5,TRBV6-2/TRBV6-3
TGTGCCAGCAGCTTACTAGCGAGTCTCCAAGAGACCCAGTACTTC,CASSLLASLQETQYF,-,few,TRBJ2-5,TRBV7-9
TGTGCCAGCAGCCGATCAGGGGAGCAGTTCTTC,CASSRSGEQFF,-,many,TRBJ2-1,TRBV6-2/TRBV6-3
TGTGCCAGCAGTTTCCCGGATGGCTACACCTTC,CASSFPDGYTF,-,-,TRBJ1-2,TRBV6-2/TRBV6-3
TGCGCCAGCAGTGAGCGGGGGCCCCCCTACGAGCAGTACTTC,CASSERGPPYEQYF,-,-,TRBJ2-7,TRBV10-2
TGTGCCAGCAGCTTAGGGACGCTGCTGTATTTT,CASSLGTLLYF,-,few,TRBJ2-3,TRBV11-2
TGTGCCAGCAGCTTGTTCAACACTGAAGCTTTCTTT,CASSLFNTEAFF,-,few,TRBJ1-1,TRBV5-5
TGTGCCAGCAGTCTATCGGCCGGGGGGCTCTACGAGCAGTACTTC,CASSLSAGGLYEQYF,-,many,TRBJ2-7,TRBV28
TGCGCCAGCAGCCAATCCAAGTTTCGAACGGACGGGCAGTACTTC,CASSQSKFRTDGQYF,-,-,TRBJ2-7,TRBV4-3
TGTGCCAGCAGCTTTTCAGGTGGGAACACTGAAGCTTTCTTT,CASSFSGGNTEAFF,-,many,TRBJ1-1,TRBV7-3
TGTGCCAGCAGTTCATCACCACCTGGGGCCAACGTCCTGACTTTC,CASSSSPPGANVLTF,-,many,TRBJ2-6,TRBV27
TGTGCCAGCAGGCTACTAGCGGGGGTTGATACGCAGTATTTT,CASRLLAGVDTQYF,TRBD2,many,TRBJ2-3,TRBV27
TGTGCCAGCAGCCCCCTTACGGGACAGGGTTCCGGTGAGCAGGTCTTC,CASSPLTGQGSGEQVF,TRBD1,-,TRBJ2-1,TRBV7-9
TGTGCCAGTAGAGCATGGGGGGGCGATCGGCCCCAGCATTTT,CASRAWGGDRPQHF,-,-,TRBJ1-5,TRBV19
TGTGCCAGCAGTGGCCCGGGACTAGCGAACCACAATGAGCAGTTCTTC,CASSGPGLANHNEQFF,TRBD2,many,TRBJ2-1,TRBV6-2/TRBV6-3
TGCGCCAGCAGCCTGAGCGGGAGCCAGGAGCAGTTCTTC,CASSLSGSQEQFF,TRBD2,few,TRBJ2-1,TRBV4-1